The text below deals with one T cell receptor beta chain. What it binds is unknown. The data originate from a study of untreated major depressive disorder. Notes on the study in general: Compared with controls, depressed patients showed more TRBV05-01 (Vbeta 5.1) usage in CD4+ T cells. All top five TRBV05-01 clones per subject were private clones.

CDR1 ENHRY and CDR2 SYGVKD come from the germline V gene. V was cut by 6 bases and J by 9 bases, with 21 bases left in between. This CDR3 is 15 amino acids long. Clones were sequenced by immunoSEQ multiplex PCR, and TCRdb holds only the in-frame ones, with some missing. Among 10,000 to 15,000 clones, around 90% were seen once, and the ten largest hold approximately 1.7%. Patients had moderate to severe depression. From thawed PBMCs, CD4+ T cells were purified by negative selection. This chain uses TRBV10-3 with TRBJ1-5; D may be TRBD1 (5 bases). The sequence was obtained from a woman in her thirties with major depressive disorder. The source material was CD4+ T cells from PBMCs. CDR3 in amino acids: CAISYSLEGAGPQHF. The DNA of the CDR3 is TGTGCCATCAGCTACTCCTTGGAAGGGGCTGGGCCCCAGCATTTT.